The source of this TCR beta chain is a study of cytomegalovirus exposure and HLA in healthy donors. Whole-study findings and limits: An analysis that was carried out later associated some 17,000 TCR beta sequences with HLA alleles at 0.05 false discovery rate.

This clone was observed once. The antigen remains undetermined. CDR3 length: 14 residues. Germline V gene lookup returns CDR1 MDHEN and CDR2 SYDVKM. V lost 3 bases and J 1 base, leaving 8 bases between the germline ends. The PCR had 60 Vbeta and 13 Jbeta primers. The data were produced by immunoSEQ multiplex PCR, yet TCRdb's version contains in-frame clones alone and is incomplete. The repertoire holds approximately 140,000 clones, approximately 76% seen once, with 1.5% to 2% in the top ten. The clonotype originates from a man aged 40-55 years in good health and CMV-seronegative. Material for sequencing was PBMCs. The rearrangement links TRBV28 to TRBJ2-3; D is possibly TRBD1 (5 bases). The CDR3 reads CASSFEGGTDTQYF. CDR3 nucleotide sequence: TGTGCCAGCAGTTTTGAAGGGGGCACAGATACGCAGTATTTT.